These 13 T cell receptor beta chains were sequenced from one sample in a study of cytomegalovirus exposure and HLA in healthy donors. PCR amplification relied on 60 Vbeta primers (plus 13 Jbeta primers). TCRdb's table, derived via immunoSEQ multiplex PCR, lists solely in-frame clones and lacks some. The table includes roughly 200,000 clones, 87% detected once. Sequenced: PBMCs. The receptors were sampled from a boy between 2 and 10 years old in good health and CMV-seronegative.

The chain recombines TRBV28 with TRBJ1-5, with 8 bases fitting TRBD1. Losses at the gene ends were 5 bases for V and 6 bases for J; bases not matched to a gene: 3. CDR3 size: 13 residues. Germline values: CDR1 MDHEN, CDR2 SYDVKM. CDR3 sequence: CASSIRGRQPQHF. In nucleotides, the CDR3 is TGTGCCAGCAGTATCAGGGGGCGTCAGCCCCAGCATTTT.

The gene calls are TRBV27 and TRBJ2-3; TRBD2 matches 7 bases. Per the germline V gene, CDR1 is MNHEY and CDR2 is SMNVEV (reference sequence). Trimming took 4 bases from V and 5 from J; bases not matched to a gene: 9. CDR3 size: 15 residues. CDR3 region: CASSWKLAEGDTQYF. The CDR3 DNA sequence: TGTGCCAGCAGTTGGAAGCTAGCGGAGGGAGATACGCAGTATTTT.

This chain uses TRBV5-1 with TRBJ2-1, with TRBD2 identical over 12 bases. Per germline, CDR1 SGHRS and CDR2 YFSETQ. The CDR3 sequence is 14 residues long. J was trimmed by 8 bases and V by 2 bases; bases with no gene match: 2. Here the CDR3 reads CASSLLAGGDEQFF. The CDR3 nucleotides are TGCGCCAGCAGCTTACTAGCGGGAGGCGATGAGCAGTTCTTC.

In its sample, this clone was seen once. V and J are TRBV6-1 and TRBJ2-5; 9 bases match TRBD2. J was trimmed by 2 bases and V by 2 bases; bases with no gene match: 0. The germline CDR1 and CDR2 sequences are MNHNS and SASEGT. This CDR3 has 14 amino acids. CDR3: CASSELAGQETQYF. The DNA of the CDR3 is TGTGCCAGCAGTGAACTAGCGGGACAAGAGACCCAGTACTTC.

V and J are TRBV5-8 and TRBJ2-7; D possibly corresponds to TRBD2 (5 bases). With 0 bases removed from V and 5 bases from J, the gap between germline ends came to 15 bases. Germline lookup yields CDR1 SGHTS and CDR2 YDEGEE. The CDR3 covers 15 residues. The CDR3 region has the DNA TGTGCCAGCAGCTTGGCCGGCGGGCGAGGGAACGAGCAGTACTTC. It is translated as CASSLAGGRGNEQYF.

The chain recombines TRBV5-1 with TRBJ2-5; possibly TRBD1 for D (5 bases). Trimming took 2 bases from V and 2 from J, leaving 7 bases between them. This CDR3 is 13 amino acids long. In germline, CDR1 is SGHRS, CDR2 YFSETQ. CDR3 nucleotide sequence: TGCGCCAGCAGCTTCAGGGTTCAAGAGACCCAGTACTTC. It encodes CASSFRVQETQYF. The variable domain in full, with the rest retrieved from reference TRBV5-1 and TRBJ2-5, is KAGVTQTPRYLIKTRGQQVTLSCSPISGHRSVSWYQQTPGQGLQFLFEYFSETQRNKGNFPGRFSGRQFSNSRSEMNVSTLELGDSALYLCASSFRVQETQYFGPGTRLLVL.

The V call is TRBV4-2, the J call TRBJ2-7, with 11 bases lining up with TRBD2. CDR1 and CDR2 (germline): LGHNA, YNFKEQ. V was clipped by 1 base and J by 3 bases; unmatched bases: 5. This CDR3 has 16 amino acids. The CDR3 here is CASSQGGTSGSYEQYF. For the CDR3, the DNA is TGTGCCAGCAGCCAAGGGGGGACTAGCGGCAGCTACGAGCAGTACTTC.

As concerns this clone: The germline gene is not matched at one end of the junction; a read error may be the cause. This rearrangement joins TRBV7-9 to TRBJ2-1, with 8 bases that match TRBD2. The CDR3 totals 16 residues. Germline loops: CDR1 SEHNR, CDR2 FQNEAQ (reference sequence). The chain's CDR3 is CSSSTFSGGYHHEQFF. The CDR3 DNA follows: TGTTCCAGCAGCACCTTCAGCGGGGGATACCACCATGAGCAGTTCTTC. Full variable domain (rest looked up from reference TRBV7-9 and TRBJ2-1): DTGVSQNPRHKITKRGQNVTFRCDPISEHNRLYWYRQTLGQGPEFLTYFQNEAQLEKSRLLSDRFSAERPKGSFSTLEIQRTEQGDSAMYLCSSSTFSGGYHHEQFFGPGTRLTVL.

This rearrangement joins TRBV7-2 to TRBJ2-7, with D possibly being TRBD2 (6 bases). Trimming cost V 5 bases and J 3 bases, with 14 bases left between them. The CDR3 runs 14 residues. Germline CDR1 SGHTA, CDR2 FQGNSA. In DNA form, the CDR3 reads TGTGCCAGCAGCCTCTGGGCTAGCGACTACGAGCAGTACTTC. Protein sequence: CASSLWASDYEQYF. Together with reference TRBV7-2 and TRBJ2-7, the CDR3 gives the full variable domain: GAGVSQSPSNKVTEKGKDVELRCDPISGHTALYWYRQSLGQGLEFLIYFQGNSAPDKSGLPSDRFSAERTGGSVSTLTIQRTQQEDSAVYLCASSLWASDYEQYFGPGTRLTVT.

This clone is a singleton in its sample. The chain is built from TRBV20-1 and TRBJ1-2, with a tentative D call TRBD1 (5 bases). The CDR3 extends over 11 amino acids. V was clipped by 1 base and J by 6 bases, with 6 bases between them. CDR1 DFQATT and CDR2 SNEGSKA come from the germline V gene (reference sequence). Here the CDR3 reads CSARVGDGYTF. In DNA, the CDR3 is TGCAGTGCTAGAGTAGGGGATGGCTACACCTTC.

This CDR3 reads CASRSGGAMETQYF. In DNA, the CDR3 is TGTGCCAGCAGGAGCGGGGGCGCAATGGAGACCCAGTACTTC. This chain connects TRBV5-5 to TRBJ2-5, with TRBD2 identical over 8 bases. Trimming at V came to 5 bases and at J to 5 bases, leaving 8 bases not matched to a gene. This CDR3 has 14 residues. The germline V gene has CDR1 SGHKS and CDR2 YYEKEE (reference sequence).

This clone came up a few times. The V call is TRBV5-1, the J call TRBJ1-1; 9 positions match TRBD1. Trimming cost V 4 bases and J 0 bases; bases outside gene matches: 4. CDR3 size: 15 residues. CDR1 is SGHRS and CDR2 is YFSETQ in the germline V gene. Here the CDR3 reads CASSPGTGMNTEAFF. The CDR3 nucleotides are TGCGCCAGCAGCCCTGGGACAGGGATGAACACTGAAGCTTTCTTT.

The table lists this clone with a count of one. The chain uses TRBV9 and TRBJ2-7, with D possibly matching TRBD1 (5 bases). Trimming cost V 3 bases and J 4 bases, with 14 bases left between them. The CDR3 is 14 amino acids. Per the germline V gene, CDR1 is SGDLS and CDR2 is YYNGEE. The chain's CDR3 is CASSGTATAYEQYF. The DNA for the CDR3 is TGTGCCAGCAGCGGAACCGCGACAGCATACGAGCAGTACTTC.